The next 3 T cell receptor beta chains were all read from a single sample in a study of Graves' ophthalmopathy and Graves' hyperthyroidism. Beta-chain TCR CDR3 regions were amplified from RNA transcripts. RT-PCR was first run with HTBI primers, then multiplex PCR in a second round. TCRdb reanalysed the multiplex PCR reads using MiXCR and keeps one entry per CDR3 protein. Here the sample spans 300,000 to 400,000 distinct CDR3 sequences, about 18% being singletons. The sequenced material came from peripheral blood. Receptor source: an adult woman with stable Graves' hyperthyroidism.

This clonotype was found many times. The chain combines TRBV5-1 with TRBJ1-1; a weak D match, TRBD1 (6 bases). Germline V gene data show CDR1 as SGHRS and CDR2 as YFSETQ. Trimming removed 4 bases from V and 1 base from J, with 17 bases in between. The length of the CDR3 is 16 residues. CDR3 region: CASSPVGGGGNTEAFF. The CDR3 coding sequence is TGCGCCAGCAGCCCGGTGGGGGGGGGCGGGAACACTGAAGCTTTCTTT.

This chain links TRBV6-1 with TRBJ1-2; TRBD1 might be the D (5 bases). V was trimmed by 6 bases and J by 4 bases, leaving 12 bases between them. The CDR3 consists of 13 residues. CDR1 is MNHNS, CDR2 SASEGT, per germline. CDR3 in amino acids: CASSPDMGYGYTF. In nucleotides, the CDR3 is TGTGCCAGCAGCCCGGACATGGGCTATGGCTACACCTTC.

V gene TRBV6-5 combines with J gene TRBJ1-2, with 7 bases aligning to TRBD1. Germline assignment: CDR1 MNHEY and CDR2 SVGAGI. This CDR3 has 15 residues. The V and J ends lost 5 bases and 0 bases, in that order; junction bases with no gene match: 6. Here the CDR3 reads CASSTDRDANYGYTF. The CDR3 DNA sequence: TGTGCCAGCAGTACTGACAGGGACGCTAACTATGGCTACACCTTC.